This T cell receptor beta chain originates from a study of identical twins. Template switching added a universal primer site, and cDNA bore unique molecular identifiers. Using its own MiXCR run on the 5' RACE reads, TCRdb lists one record per CDR3 protein. The profile shows more than 200,000 distinct CDR3 sequences, over 11% of them singletons. Per germline, CDR1 SGHTA and CDR2 FQGNSA. The ends were cut back, 5 bases at V and 8 bases at J, with 14 bases in the middle. CDR3 size: 13 residues. The rearrangement joins TRBV7-2 to TRBJ2-3; D possibly corresponds to TRBD2 (5 bases). The material sequenced was memory (CD45RO+) T cells sorted from blood. This sequence was found in a woman in her late teens or twenties in good health. CDR3 nucleotides: TGTGCCAGCAGCCCCGGACTGATTGGTACGCAGTATTTT. This codes for CASSPGLIGTQYF.